The 19 T cell receptor beta chains below come from one sample, sequenced in a study of blood T cell repertoires in COVID-19. Profiled with immunoSEQ multiplex PCR; TCRdb holds only in-frame clones, not every one. Of 150,000 to 180,000 clones in the sample, around four fifths were seen once. Sequenced input: peripheral blood. These receptors came from a woman older than 75 with acute or convalescent COVID-19.

The genes are TRBV6-2 or TRBV6-3 and TRBJ1-1; no clear D. The germline gives CDR1 MNHEY, CDR2 SVGEGT. This CDR3 has 17 residues. With 2 bases removed from V and 0 bases from J, the gap between germline ends came to 16 bases. DNA for the CDR3: TGTGCCAGCAGTTACCGTTCGACGGGTAAGGTGAACACTGAAGCTTTCTTT. Protein sequence: CASSYRSTGKVNTEAFF.

The genes are TRBV29-1 and TRBJ1-1; D remains ambiguous. Trimming left V 3 bases short and J 0 bases short, with 14 bases between. Germline-derived CDR1 and CDR2 are SQVTM and ANQGSEA. The CDR3 loop spans 15 amino acids. This chain's CDR3 is CSVDLAGLLNTEAFF. DNA for the CDR3: TGCAGCGTTGATCTGGCAGGACTATTGAACACTGAAGCTTTCTTT.

This clone was seen a handful of times. The chain uses TRBV12-3 or TRBV12-4 and TRBJ1-2; TRBD1 might be the D (6 bases). Trimming took 4 bases from V and 7 from J, leaving 13 bases between them. This CDR3 has 13 residues. The CDR3 DNA reads as TGTGCCAGCAGTTCGACCAGGGGAACTGGCTACACCTTC. Its protein product is CASSSTRGTGYTF.

As regards this clone: Additional DNA sequences in this sample encode the identical CDR3. The chain uses TRBV30 and TRBJ1-2; D is ambiguous. Trimming stripped 0 bases from V and 5 bases from J, with 7 bases between. This CDR3 has 12 amino acids. CDR1 GTSNPN and CDR2 SVGIG come from the germline V gene (reference sequence). This CDR3 is CAWSVGGYGYTF. The CDR3 nucleotides are TGTGCCTGGAGTGTTGGCGGGTATGGCTACACCTTC.

CDR3 protein: CASSLVGDYTF. The CDR3 DNA reads TGTGCCAGCAGCTTGGTAGGAGATTACACCTTC. The chain carries TRBV5-8 and TRBJ1-2; D gene unclear. The germline V and J ends were trimmed by 0 bases and 11 bases, with 8 bases remaining between them. CDR1 is SGHTS and CDR2 is YDEGEE in the germline V gene. The CDR3 is 11 residues long.

The chain recombines TRBV19 with TRBJ2-5; 7 nucleotides agree with TRBD1. Germline trimming cut 5 bases from V and 5 bases from J; bases unmatched to any gene: 8. The germline V gene has CDR1 LNHDA and CDR2 SQIVND (reference sequence). This CDR3 is 14 amino acids long. The CDR3 DNA is TGTGCCAGTAGTCGACCAGGGGGTGAGGAGACCCAGTACTTC. Amino acid sequence: CASSRPGGEETQYF.

This clone was detected only a few times. The chain couples TRBV30 to TRBJ2-1, with 8 bases matching TRBD2. Germline loops: CDR1 GTSNPN, CDR2 SVGIG (reference sequence). Losses at the gene ends were 3 bases for V and 15 bases for J; bases not matched to a gene: 10. This CDR3 region has 12 residues. CDR3 in DNA: TGTGCCTGGAGGAACTTGGAGCGGGGGTTGTTCTTC. Protein product: CAWRNLERGLFF. Full variable domain (remainder filled in from reference TRBV30 and TRBJ2-1): SQTIHQWPATLVQPVGSPLSLECTVEGTSNPNLYWYRQAAGRGLQLLFYSVGIGQISSEVPQNLSASRPQDRQFILSSKKLLLSDSGFYLCAWRNLERGLFFGPGTRLTVL.

The genes are TRBV5-5 and TRBJ2-3; 7 bases fit TRBD1. This CDR3 contains 16 residues. Germline V gives CDR1 SGHKS, CDR2 YYEKEE (reference sequence). Germline trimming cut 4 bases from V and 3 bases from J; bases unmatched to any gene: 11. CDR3 bases: TGTGCCAGCAGCCTACCTTTAGGGACAGAGACAGATACGCAGTATTTT. This gives the protein CASSLPLGTETDTQYF.

The chain uses TRBV19 and TRBJ1-4; perhaps TRBD1 as D (6 bases). CDR3 size: 15 residues. Trimming stripped 6 bases from V and 2 bases from J, with 13 bases between. Germline CDR1 and CDR2: LNHDA and SQIVND (reference sequence). The CDR3 reads CASSETGSTNEKLFF. CDR3 sequence (DNA): TGTGCCAGTAGCGAAACAGGGTCTACTAATGAAAAACTGTTTTTT.

A note on this clone: Other DNA sequences of this sample code for an identical CDR3. V usage is TRBV18 and J usage is TRBJ2-5; TRBD1 agrees at 7 bases. From germline, CDR1 is KGHSH and CDR2 LQKENI. The length of the CDR3 is 14 residues. The V and J ends lost 3 bases and 2 bases, in that order; junction bases with no gene match: 3. CDR3 sequence (DNA): TGTGCCAGCTCACCCCAGGGACAGCAAGAGACCCAGTACTTC. Amino acids: CASSPQGQQETQYF.

The V and J genes are TRBV5-5 and TRBJ2-7; 9 nucleotides match TRBD1. The germline V gene encodes CDR1 SGHKS and CDR2 YYEKEE (reference sequence). Trimming at V came to 1 base and at J to 7 bases, leaving 9 bases not matched to a gene. This CDR3 is 15 amino acids long. The CDR3 DNA reads TGTGCCAGCAGCTTGTGGGGGACAGGGATAGGAGAGCAGTACTTC. It specifies CASSLWGTGIGEQYF.

The chain carries TRBV6-1 and TRBJ1-4, with 9 bases aligning to TRBD1. The germline V gene encodes CDR1 MNHNS and CDR2 SASEGT. The CDR3 contains 17 residues. With 3 bases clipped from V and 7 bases from J, the junction kept 12 bases outside the gene matches. The CDR3 coding sequence is TGTGCCAGCAGTGAGCTATGGCGACAGGGGGGCACTGAAAAACTGTTTTTT. It yields the protein CASSELWRQGGTEKLFF.

The chain links TRBV3-1 (or the pseudogene TRBV3-2) to TRBJ1-5, with D unclear. With 4 bases removed from V and 3 bases from J, the gap between germline ends came to 13 bases. The germline gives CDR1 LGHDT, CDR2 YNNKEL (reference sequence). This CDR3 comprises 15 residues. CDR3 protein: CASSPDPGNNQPQHF. The CDR3 nucleotides are TGTGCCAGCAGCCCAGACCCCGGGAACAATCAGCCCCAGCATTTT.

The chain recombines TRBV29-1 with TRBJ2-5; a possible D gene is TRBD1 (6 bases). Trimming stripped 0 bases from V and 0 bases from J, with 8 bases between. The germline gives CDR1 SQVTM, CDR2 ANQGSEA. This CDR3 contains 14 residues. The CDR3 DNA reads as TGCAGCGTTGAAGAGTGGGACAACCAAGAGACCCAGTACTTC. Protein: CSVEEWDNQETQYF.

This chain connects TRBV11-1 to TRBJ2-3; the D is unclear. Germline V gives CDR1 SGHAT, CDR2 FQDESV (reference sequence). The length of the CDR3 is 13 residues. V lost 6 bases, J lost 4 bases, and 11 bases lay in between. The CDR3: CASSHLTADTQYF. DNA of the CDR3: TGTGCCAGCAGTCACCTTACGGCAGATACGCAGTATTTT.

This clone was observed a few times. The chain uses TRBV5-1 and TRBJ1-1; D gene uncertain. Germline V gene data show CDR1 as SGHRS and CDR2 as YFSETQ. V lost 4 bases, J lost 1 base, and 8 bases lay in between. This CDR3 is 13 amino acids long. The chain's CDR3 is CASSQLQNTEAFF. In nucleotides, the CDR3 is TGCGCCAGCAGCCAACTTCAGAACACTGAAGCTTTCTTT.

The chain couples TRBV19 to TRBJ1-1; TRBD1 might be the D (6 bases). The CDR3 runs 18 residues. Germline V gene data show CDR1 as LNHDA and CDR2 as SQIVND (reference sequence). Trimming removed 2 bases from V and 7 bases from J, with 26 bases in between. The DNA of the CDR3 is TGTGCCAGTAGTATACCGATGGGGGCCCAAAACCCTCGCGTTGAAGCTTTCTTT. Its protein product is CASSIPMGAQNPRVEAFF.

The rearrangement joins TRBV19 to TRBJ2-7; D may be TRBD1 (7 bases). V gave up 5 bases and J gave up 1 base, with 15 bases separating them. The CDR3 has 15 amino acids. CDR1 and CDR2 (germline): LNHDA, SQIVND (reference sequence). The CDR3 nucleotides read TGTGCCAGTAGTTCCGCGGGACAGCAATCCTACGAGCAGTACTTC. This encodes CASSSAGQQSYEQYF.

This clone was seen only once. The gene calls are TRBV19 and TRBJ1-4; D gene ambiguous. V lost 3 bases and J lost 3, with 8 bases in between. The CDR3 totals 14 residues. Germline CDR1 and CDR2: LNHDA and SQIVND (reference sequence). CDR3 nucleotide sequence: TGTGCCAGTAGTATTTACACACCTAATGAAAAACTGTTTTTT. Translating it yields CASSIYTPNEKLFF.